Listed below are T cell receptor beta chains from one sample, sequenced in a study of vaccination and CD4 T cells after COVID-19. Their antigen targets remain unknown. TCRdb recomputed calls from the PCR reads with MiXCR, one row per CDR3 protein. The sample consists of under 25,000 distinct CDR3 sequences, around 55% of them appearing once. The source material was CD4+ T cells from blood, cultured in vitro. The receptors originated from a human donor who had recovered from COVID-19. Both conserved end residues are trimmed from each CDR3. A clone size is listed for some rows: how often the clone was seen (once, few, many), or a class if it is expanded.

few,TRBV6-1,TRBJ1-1,ASRLGQASTEAF
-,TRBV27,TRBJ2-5,ASGQETQY
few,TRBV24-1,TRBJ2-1,ATSDSSGSAVEQF
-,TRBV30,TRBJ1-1,AWSYQNTEAF
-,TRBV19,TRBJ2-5,ASSKPGLQETQY
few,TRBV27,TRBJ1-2,ASSFQGAGYGYT
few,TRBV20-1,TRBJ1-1,SARGNHRRGTGMNTEAF
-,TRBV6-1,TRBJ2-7,ASRKGPSSPSYEQY
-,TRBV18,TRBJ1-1,ASSGGQGTEAF
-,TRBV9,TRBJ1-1,ASSRRPDRINTEAF
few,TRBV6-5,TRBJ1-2,ASSYSGRLVYA
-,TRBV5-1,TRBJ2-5,ASSLGPTGQGGLETQY
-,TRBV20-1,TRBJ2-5,SAHPRAGVVETQY
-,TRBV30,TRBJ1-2,AWSGIGQGVGYGYT
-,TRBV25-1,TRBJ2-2,ASSELGGATGELF
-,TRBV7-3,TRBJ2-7,ASSLRQEGEQY
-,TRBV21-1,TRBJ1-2,ASSKGGAGGYT
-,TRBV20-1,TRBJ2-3,SARPVTDTQY
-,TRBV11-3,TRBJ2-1,ASSYRTSGNNEQF
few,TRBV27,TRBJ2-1,ASSFGRGRRQF
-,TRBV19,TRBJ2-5,ASSVLAVQETQY
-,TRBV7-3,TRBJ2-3,ASSLSSGWAEDTQY
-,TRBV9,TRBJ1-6,ASSSGTRVDSPLH
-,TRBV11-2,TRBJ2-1,ASSRYGKNEQF
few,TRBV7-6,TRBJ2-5,ASSRRTGEQETQY
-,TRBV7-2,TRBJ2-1,ASSSHSGATYNEQF